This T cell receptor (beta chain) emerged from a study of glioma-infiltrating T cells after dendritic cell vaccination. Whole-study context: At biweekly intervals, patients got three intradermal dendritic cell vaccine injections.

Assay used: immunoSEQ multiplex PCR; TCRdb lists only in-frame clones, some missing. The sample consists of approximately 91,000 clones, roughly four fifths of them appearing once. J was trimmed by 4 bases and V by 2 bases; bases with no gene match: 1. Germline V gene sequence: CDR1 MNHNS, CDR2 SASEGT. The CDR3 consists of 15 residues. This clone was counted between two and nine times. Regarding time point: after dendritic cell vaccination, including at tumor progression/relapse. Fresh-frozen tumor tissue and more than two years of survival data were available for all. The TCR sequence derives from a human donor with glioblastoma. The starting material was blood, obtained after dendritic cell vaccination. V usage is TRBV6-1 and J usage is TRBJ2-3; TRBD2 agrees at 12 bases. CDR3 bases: TGTGCCAGCAGTGAACTAGCGGGGGGGGCAGATACGCAGTATTTT. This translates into CASSELAGGADTQYF.